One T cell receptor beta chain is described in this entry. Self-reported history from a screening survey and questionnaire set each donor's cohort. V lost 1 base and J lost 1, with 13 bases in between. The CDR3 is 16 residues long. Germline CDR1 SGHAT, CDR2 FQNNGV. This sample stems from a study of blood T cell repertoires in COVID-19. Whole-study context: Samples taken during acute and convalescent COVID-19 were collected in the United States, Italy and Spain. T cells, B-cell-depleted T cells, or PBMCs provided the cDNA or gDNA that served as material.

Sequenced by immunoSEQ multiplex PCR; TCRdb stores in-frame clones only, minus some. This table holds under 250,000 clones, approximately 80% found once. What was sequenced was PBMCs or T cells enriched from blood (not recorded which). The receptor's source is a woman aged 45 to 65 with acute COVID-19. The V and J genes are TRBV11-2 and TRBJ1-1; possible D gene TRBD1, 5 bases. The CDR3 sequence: CASSLALVTENTEAFF. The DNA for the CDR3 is TGTGCCAGCAGCTTAGCTTTAGTGACAGAGAACACTGAAGCTTTCTTT.